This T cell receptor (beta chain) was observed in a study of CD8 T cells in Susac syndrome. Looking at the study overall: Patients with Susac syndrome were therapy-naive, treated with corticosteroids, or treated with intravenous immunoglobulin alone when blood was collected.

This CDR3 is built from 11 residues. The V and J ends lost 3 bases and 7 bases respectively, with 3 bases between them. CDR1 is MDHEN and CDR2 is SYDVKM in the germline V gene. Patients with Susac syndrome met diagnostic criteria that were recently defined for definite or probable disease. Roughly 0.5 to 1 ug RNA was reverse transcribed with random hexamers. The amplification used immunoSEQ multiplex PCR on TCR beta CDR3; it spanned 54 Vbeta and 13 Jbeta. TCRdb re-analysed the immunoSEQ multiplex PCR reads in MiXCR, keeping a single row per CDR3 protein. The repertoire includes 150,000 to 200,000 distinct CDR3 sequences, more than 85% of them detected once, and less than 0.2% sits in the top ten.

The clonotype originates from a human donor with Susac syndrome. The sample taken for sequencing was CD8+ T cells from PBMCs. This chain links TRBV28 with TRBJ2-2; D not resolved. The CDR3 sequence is CASSFFGELFF. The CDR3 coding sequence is TGTGCCAGCAGTTTTTTCGGGGAGCTGTTTTTT.